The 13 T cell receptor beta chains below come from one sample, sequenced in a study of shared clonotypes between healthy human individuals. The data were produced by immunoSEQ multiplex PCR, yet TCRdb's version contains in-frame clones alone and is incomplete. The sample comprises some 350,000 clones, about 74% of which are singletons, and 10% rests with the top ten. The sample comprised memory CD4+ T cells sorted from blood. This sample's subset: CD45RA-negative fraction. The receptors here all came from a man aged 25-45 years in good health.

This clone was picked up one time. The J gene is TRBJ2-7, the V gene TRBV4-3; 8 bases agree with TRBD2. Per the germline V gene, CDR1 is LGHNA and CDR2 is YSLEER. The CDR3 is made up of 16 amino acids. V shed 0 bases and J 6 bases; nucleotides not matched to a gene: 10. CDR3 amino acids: CASSQDRSERESEQYF. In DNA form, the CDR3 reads TGCGCCAGCAGCCAAGATCGATCTGAGCGGGAGAGCGAGCAGTACTTC.

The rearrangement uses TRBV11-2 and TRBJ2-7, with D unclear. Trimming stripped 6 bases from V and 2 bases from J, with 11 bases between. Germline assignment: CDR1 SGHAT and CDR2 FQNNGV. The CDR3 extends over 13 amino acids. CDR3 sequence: CASRGSRTYEQYF. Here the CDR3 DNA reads TGTGCCAGCAGGGGTTCTCGAACCTACGAGCAGTACTTC.

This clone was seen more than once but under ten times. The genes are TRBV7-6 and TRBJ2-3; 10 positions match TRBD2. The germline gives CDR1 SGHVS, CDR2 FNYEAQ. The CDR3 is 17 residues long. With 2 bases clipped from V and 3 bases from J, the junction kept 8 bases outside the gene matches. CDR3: CASSLWGAGGRTDTQYF. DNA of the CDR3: TGTGCCAGCAGCTTATGGGGAGCGGGAGGGCGAACAGATACGCAGTATTTT.

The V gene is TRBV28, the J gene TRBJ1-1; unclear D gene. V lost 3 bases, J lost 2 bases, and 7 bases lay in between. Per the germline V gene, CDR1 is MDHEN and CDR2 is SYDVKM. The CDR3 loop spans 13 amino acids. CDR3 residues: CASSLSGNTEAFF. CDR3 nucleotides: TGTGCCAGCAGTTTGAGTGGAAACACTGAAGCTTTCTTT.

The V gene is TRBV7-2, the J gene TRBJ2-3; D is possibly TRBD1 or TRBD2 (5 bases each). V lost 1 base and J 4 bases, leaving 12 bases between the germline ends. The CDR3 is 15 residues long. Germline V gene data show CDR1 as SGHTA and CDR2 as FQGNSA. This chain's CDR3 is CASSLGGSWSDTQYF. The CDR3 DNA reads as TGTGCCAGCAGCTTAGGGGGGAGCTGGTCAGATACGCAGTATTTT.

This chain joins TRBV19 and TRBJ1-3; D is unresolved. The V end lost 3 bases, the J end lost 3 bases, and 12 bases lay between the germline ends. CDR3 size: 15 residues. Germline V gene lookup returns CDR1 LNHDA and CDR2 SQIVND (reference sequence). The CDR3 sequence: CASSMTGFGGNTIYF. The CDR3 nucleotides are TGTGCCAGTAGTATGACGGGGTTCGGTGGAAACACCATATATTTT.

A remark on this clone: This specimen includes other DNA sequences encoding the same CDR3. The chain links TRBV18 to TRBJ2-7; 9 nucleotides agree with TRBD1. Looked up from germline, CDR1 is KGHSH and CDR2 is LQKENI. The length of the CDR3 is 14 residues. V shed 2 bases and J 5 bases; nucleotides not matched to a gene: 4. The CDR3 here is CASSPSQGADEQYF. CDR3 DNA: TGTGCCAGCTCACCATCACAGGGGGCTGACGAGCAGTACTTC.

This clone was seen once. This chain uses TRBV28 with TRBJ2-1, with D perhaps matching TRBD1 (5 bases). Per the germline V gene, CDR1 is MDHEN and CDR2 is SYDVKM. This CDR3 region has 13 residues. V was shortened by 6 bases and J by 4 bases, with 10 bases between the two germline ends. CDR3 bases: TGTGCCAGCAGCCCGACAGCTTACAATGAGCAGTTCTTC. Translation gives CASSPTAYNEQFF.

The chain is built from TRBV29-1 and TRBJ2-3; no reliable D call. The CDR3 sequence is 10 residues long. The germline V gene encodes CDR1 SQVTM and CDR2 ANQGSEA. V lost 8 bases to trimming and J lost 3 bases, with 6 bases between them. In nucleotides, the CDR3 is TGCAGCATCTTTACAGATACGCAGTATTTT. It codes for CSIFTDTQYF.

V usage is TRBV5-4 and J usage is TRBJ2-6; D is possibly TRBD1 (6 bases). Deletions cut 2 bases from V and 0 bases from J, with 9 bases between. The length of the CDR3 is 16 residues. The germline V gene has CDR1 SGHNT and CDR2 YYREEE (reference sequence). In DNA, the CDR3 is TGTGCCAGCAGCTTAGGGGGAGCCTCTGGGGCCAACGTCCTGACTTTC. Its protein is CASSLGGASGANVLTF. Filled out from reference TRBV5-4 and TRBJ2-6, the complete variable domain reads ETGVTQSPTHLIKTRGQQVTLRCSSQSGHNTVSWYQQALGQGPQFIFQYYREEENGRGNFPPRFSGLQFPNYSSELNVNALELDDSALYLCASSLGGASGANVLTFGAGSRLTVL.

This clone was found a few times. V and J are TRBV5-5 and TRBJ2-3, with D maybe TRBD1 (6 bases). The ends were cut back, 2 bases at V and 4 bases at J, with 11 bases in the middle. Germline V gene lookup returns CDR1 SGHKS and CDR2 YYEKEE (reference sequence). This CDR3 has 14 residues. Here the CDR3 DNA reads TGTGCCAGCAGCTTCCAGGGGATGGCAGATACGCAGTATTTT. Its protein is CASSFQGMADTQYF.

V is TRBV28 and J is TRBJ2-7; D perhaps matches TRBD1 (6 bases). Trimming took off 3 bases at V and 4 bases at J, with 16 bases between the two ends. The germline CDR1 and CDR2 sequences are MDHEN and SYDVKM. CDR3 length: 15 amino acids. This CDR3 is CASSFLGTTSYEQYF. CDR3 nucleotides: TGTGCCAGCAGTTTCCTCGGGACAACCAGTTACGAGCAGTACTTC.

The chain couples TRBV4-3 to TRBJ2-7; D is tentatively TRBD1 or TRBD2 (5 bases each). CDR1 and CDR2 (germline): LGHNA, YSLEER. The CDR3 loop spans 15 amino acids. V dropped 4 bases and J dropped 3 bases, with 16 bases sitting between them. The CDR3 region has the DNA TGCGCCAGCAGCCTCCGAGCCGGGACCAACTACGAGCAGTACTTC. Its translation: CASSLRAGTNYEQYF.